This TCR beta chain was captured in a study of CD8 T cells in ankylosing spondylitis. Study-wide points: For ankylosing spondylitis blood, a TCR beta motif of several highly homologous variants appeared characteristic. In the blood and synovial fluid of reactive arthritis, some motif variants had been previously reported.

This clonotype appeared many times. The antigen is undetermined. V was pared by 1 base and J by 4 bases, with 2 bases of the junction left unmatched. This CDR3 has 15 amino acids. The germline V gene has CDR1 SGHTA and CDR2 FQGNSA. MiXCR was run by TCRdb on the 5' RACE reads, yielding one entry per CDR3 protein. The sample has 500,000 or so distinct CDR3 sequences, less than 6% seen once. The gene calls are TRBV7-2 and TRBJ2-7; TRBD2 matches at 12 bases. The clonotype was recovered from a male donor with ankylosing spondylitis. Sequencing was performed on blood, either unsorted or a sorted T cell fraction (not recorded which). Written as DNA, the CDR3 is TGTGCCAGCAGCTTAGTAACTAGCGGGGGGTACGAGCAGTACTTC. This gives the protein CASSLVTSGGYEQYF.